The 15 T cell receptor beta chains below were found in one sample sequenced in a study of neurological immune-mediated disorders. A single record per CDR3 protein comes from TCRdb applying MiXCR to the 5' RACE reads. The data hold fewer than 45,000 distinct CDR3 sequences, with almost 7.5% observed a single time. The sample consisted of PBMCs. Source of these receptors: a woman between 35 and 50 years old in good health.

This clonotype was picked up many times. The chain is built from TRBV27 and TRBJ1-1, with 10 bases that match TRBD1. The CDR3 has 13 amino acids. Germline CDR1 and CDR2: MNHEY and SMNVEV (reference sequence). V dropped 8 bases and J dropped 6; count of bases not matched to a gene: 6. CDR3 amino acids: CASRQGARAEAFF. The CDR3 coding sequence is TGTGCCAGCCGACAGGGGGCGAGGGCTGAAGCTTTCTTT.

This chain connects TRBV2 to TRBJ2-3, with D perhaps assigned TRBD1 or TRBD2 (6 bases each). This CDR3 has 15 amino acids. The V end was cut by 6 bases, the J end by 0 bases, with 13 bases between. The germline V gene has CDR1 SNHLY and CDR2 FYNNEI. The DNA for the CDR3 is TGTGCCAGCAGCGTCCAGGGGACTAGCACAGATACGCAGTATTTT. Translation: CASSVQGTSTDTQYF.

At least ten counts were recorded for this clonotype. This rearrangement joins TRBV28 to TRBJ1-1; 7 nucleotides align to TRBD1. Germline CDR1 MDHEN, CDR2 SYDVKM. The length of the CDR3 is 14 residues. The ends lost 5 bases at V and 1 base at J; junction bases unmatched: 4. The CDR3 DNA is TGTGCCAGCAGTAGGGCAGGGGGGAACACTGAAGCTTTCTTT. Translation gives CASSRAGGNTEAFF.

This clonotype was counted at least ten times. This chain uses TRBV28 with TRBJ2-7; 7 bases are shared with TRBD1. The trim removed 4 bases at V and 3 bases at J, leaving 6 bases unmatched. The CDR3 totals 14 residues. Germline values: CDR1 MDHEN, CDR2 SYDVKM. The CDR3 region has the DNA TGTGCCAGCAGTTCGACAGGGCTCGGCTACGAGCAGTACGTC. It yields the protein CASSSTGLGYEQYV.

This clonotype was seen repeatedly, ten times or more. The J gene is TRBJ1-6, the V gene TRBV5-5; no clear D gene. The CDR3 contains 14 residues. The ends were cut back, 5 bases at V and 8 bases at J, with 14 bases in the middle. CDR1 is SGHKS and CDR2 is YYEKEE in the germline V gene (reference sequence). CDR3 coding DNA: TGTGCCAGCAGGGCCGGTAGAAGGGATTCACCCCTCCACTTT. Translating it yields CASRAGRRDSPLHF.

About this clonotype: The junction does not match germline at one end; this may be a read error. The chain uses TRBV5-4 and TRBJ2-3; D gene uncertain. The CDR3 contains 13 residues. Germline V CDR1 and CDR2: SGHNT, YYREEE (reference sequence). The CDR3 DNA reads as TGTGCCAGCAATGAAGTTACCACATATACGCAGTATTTT. Translated: CASNEVTTYTQYF.

This clonotype was observed at least ten times. J is TRBJ2-5 and V is TRBV15, with TRBD1 matching 9 bases. The CDR3 is 16 residues long. Germline trimming cut 1 base from V and 4 bases from J; bases unmatched to any gene: 7. Germline lookup yields CDR1 LNHNV and CDR2 YYDKDF (reference sequence). The CDR3 sequence is CATSRALDRGGETQYF. The CDR3 DNA follows: TGTGCCACCAGCAGAGCCCTAGACAGGGGGGGAGAGACCCAGTACTTC.

This clonotype occurred many times. The CDR3 is CASSIAGGDTQYF. In nucleotides, the CDR3 is TGTGCCAGCAGCATAGCTGGCGGAGATACGCAGTATTTT. This sequence joins TRBV5-5 and TRBJ2-3, with D uncertain. CDR1 and CDR2 (germline): SGHKS, YYEKEE (reference sequence). The germline V and J ends were trimmed by 4 bases and 5 bases, with 11 bases remaining between them. The CDR3 runs to 13 residues.

This clonotype was seen at least ten times. V is TRBV5-6 and J is TRBJ2-1; 10 bases map to TRBD2. Germline V gene data show CDR1 as SGHDT and CDR2 as YYEEEE. V lost 4 bases, J lost 5 bases, and 6 bases stayed unmatched. This CDR3 contains 15 residues. The CDR3 here is CASSAASGGNNEQFF. Here the CDR3 DNA reads TGTGCCAGCAGCGCCGCTAGCGGGGGTAACAATGAGCAGTTCTTC.

This clonotype was found many times. The V call is TRBV5-1, the J call TRBJ2-3, with TRBD2 identical over 9 bases. The length of the CDR3 is 16 residues. V gave up 1 base and J gave up 2 bases; unmatched junction bases: 5. Germline V gene lookup returns CDR1 SGHRS and CDR2 YFSETQ. DNA for the CDR3: TGCGCCAGCAGCTTGTCACTAGCGGGCCACACAGATACGCAGTATTTT. The encoded protein is CASSLSLAGHTDTQYF.

This sequence joins TRBV10-1 and TRBJ2-1; D is perhaps TRBD1 or TRBD2 (5 bases each). The CDR3 is 15 amino acids. V was shortened by 5 bases and J by 3 bases, with 14 bases between the two germline ends. CDR1 is WNHNN and CDR2 is SYGVQD in the germline V gene (reference sequence). Here the CDR3 DNA reads TGCGCCAGCAGTTCCCGGGACCCCAACTACAATGAGCAGTTCTTC. It translates to CASSSRDPNYNEQFF.

This clonotype has only a few counts. The rearrangement links TRBV3-1 to TRBJ2-7, with D tentatively TRBD2 (5 bases). Germline V CDR1 and CDR2: LGHDT, YNNKEL (reference sequence). The V and J ends lost 8 bases and 6 bases respectively, with 20 bases between them. The CDR3 extends over 14 amino acids. Written as DNA, the CDR3 is TGTGCCAGCCAAGACCAGTTCGGGGTAGGCGAGCAGTACGTC. Translating gives CASQDQFGVGEQYV.

This clonotype was counted many times. The chain is built from TRBV12-3 or TRBV12-4 and TRBJ1-2; 8 positions match TRBD1. V shed 5 bases, J shed 8 bases, and the junction held 13 bases outside the gene matches. This CDR3 is built from 15 residues. The CDR3 region is CASSGTGGGIVGYTF. The CDR3 DNA is TGTGCCAGCAGTGGTACAGGGGGTGGAATCGTAGGCTACACCTTC.

This clonotype appeared many times. The chain combines TRBV20-1 with TRBJ2-1, with TRBD2 matching over 8 bases. The trim removed 4 bases at V and 7 bases at J, leaving 12 bases unmatched. CDR1 and CDR2 (germline): DFQATT, SNEGSKA (reference sequence). The CDR3 loop spans 15 amino acids. The CDR3, as DNA: TGCAGTGCTACAGAGGGGACTAGGAGTAGAAATGAGCAGTTCTTC. Protein product: CSATEGTRSRNEQFF.

This clonotype was observed many times. The chain carries TRBV20-1 and TRBJ2-3; D gene unclear. The CDR3 totals 11 residues. V was cut by 0 bases and J by 5 bases, with 3 bases left in between. The germline V gene encodes CDR1 DFQATT and CDR2 SNEGSKA (reference sequence). In DNA form, the CDR3 reads TGCAGTGCTAGAGAGGAAGATACGCAGTATTTT. Its translation is CSAREEDTQYF.